In this sample, the clone carrying this T cell receptor (beta chain) turned up once. Its antigen remains unknown. This sample stems from a study of breast tumors, draining lymph nodes, adjacent tissues. Findings of the study overall: Luminal-like breast cancer showed significantly higher tumor–nontumor repertoire similarity than basal-like.

From the multiplex PCR reads, TCRdb called clonotypes with MiXCR, one entry per CDR3 protein. This sample has 180,000 or so distinct CDR3 sequences, with 33% found just once. Samples came from axillary lymph nodes draining the breast cancer. Sequences were obtained from axillary lymph node tissue. This clonotype originated in a female donor with breast cancer. Some clones in this sample may be carry-over from other donors' samples.

CDR3 sequence (DNA): TGTGCCAGCAGTGAAAATGGCGGGAGTTACGAGCAGTACTTC. Translated, it gives CASSENGGSYEQYF. The genes are TRBV25-1 and TRBJ2-7; 7 nucleotides match TRBD2. There are 14 residues in the CDR3. In germline, CDR1 is MGHDK, CDR2 SYGVNS. With V trimmed by 2 bases and J by 4 bases, 5 bases remained unmatched.